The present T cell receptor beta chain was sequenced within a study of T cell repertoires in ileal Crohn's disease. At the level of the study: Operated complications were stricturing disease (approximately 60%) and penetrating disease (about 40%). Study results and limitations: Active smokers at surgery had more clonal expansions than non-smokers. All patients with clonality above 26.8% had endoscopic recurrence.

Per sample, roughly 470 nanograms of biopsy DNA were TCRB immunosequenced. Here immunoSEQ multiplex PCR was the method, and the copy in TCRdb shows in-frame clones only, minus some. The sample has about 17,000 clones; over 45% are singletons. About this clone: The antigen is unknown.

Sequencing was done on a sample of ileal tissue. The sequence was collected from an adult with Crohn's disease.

The CDR3 loop is CASSQRDRGSETQYF. CDR3 DNA: TGCGCCAGCAGCCAAAGAGACAGGGGTAGCGAGACCCAGTACTTC. This chain connects TRBV4-1 to TRBJ2-5, with 8 bases identical to TRBD1. Germline CDR1 MGHRA, CDR2 YSYEKL. This CDR3 comprises 15 residues. V lost 2 bases to trimming and J lost 5 bases; unmatched junction nucleotides: 7.